The 16 T cell receptor beta chains listed next were all sequenced from one sample in a study of T-cell reconstitution after alpha-beta-depleted transplantation in children. Unique molecular identifiers featured in how the TCRbeta library was prepared. TCRdb called the PCR reads again in MiXCR, with one record for every CDR3 protein. The sample has approximately 270,000 distinct CDR3 sequences; around 9.6% are singletons. The sequenced sample was PBMCs from the stem cell graft donor, obtained from the stem cell graft. Receptors were obtained from a human donor who donated a stem cell graft to a child with SCID.

This clonotype appeared a few times. The chain links TRBV5-1 to TRBJ1-6; tentative D call: TRBD1 (5 bases). This CDR3 has 17 residues. Germline V gene sequence: CDR1 SGHRS, CDR2 YFSETQ. Trimming took 3 bases from V and 9 from J, leaving 22 bases between them. The CDR3 nucleotides read TGCGCCAGCAGCTCAGGACCGTCGGCAGGGATAGCTTCACCCCTCCACTTT. Protein sequence: CASSSGPSAGIASPLHF.

This clonotype was seen more than once but under ten times. The chain recombines TRBV5-1 with TRBJ1-2; no clear D gene. The germline V and J ends were trimmed by 5 bases and 5 bases, with 13 bases remaining between them. The CDR3 has 13 amino acids. Germline CDR1 and CDR2: SGHRS and YFSETQ. The CDR3 spells CASRLNQAYGYTF. CDR3 nucleotides: TGCGCCAGCAGGCTCAACCAGGCGTATGGCTACACCTTC.

This clonotype was counted a few times. This chain links TRBV5-1 with TRBJ1-6; D not resolved. CDR1 is SGHRS and CDR2 is YFSETQ in the germline V gene. The ends were cut back, 2 bases at V and 5 bases at J, with 11 bases in the middle. This CDR3 contains 15 residues. CDR3 amino acids: CASSFSGNDNSPLHF. In nucleotides, the CDR3 is TGCGCCAGCAGCTTCTCGGGGAACGATAATTCACCCCTCCACTTT.

This clonotype was observed a handful of times. The V gene is TRBV4-2, the J gene TRBJ2-3; 9 bases agree with TRBD1. CDR1 and CDR2 (germline): LGHNA, YNFKEQ. This CDR3 is built from 18 residues. V dropped 3 bases and J dropped 3; count of bases not matched to a gene: 13. The CDR3 bases are TGTGCCAGCAGCCATTTAGGGTCGGGACAGGGAGGTACAGATACGCAGTATTTT. It translates to CASSHLGSGQGGTDTQYF.

In its sample, this clonotype was seen many times. This sequence joins TRBV5-1 and TRBJ2-1; TRBD1 might be the D (6 bases). This CDR3 region has 13 residues. V was clipped by 4 bases and J by 3 bases, with 8 bases between them. From germline, CDR1 is SGHRS and CDR2 YFSETQ. CDR3 amino acids: CASSVQGYNEQFF. The CDR3 DNA sequence: TGCGCCAGCAGCGTACAGGGCTACAATGAGCAGTTCTTC.

This clonotype was picked up a small number of times. The chain has TRBV10-3 and TRBJ2-6; TRBD1 matches at 9 bases. Trimming took 3 bases from V and 0 from J; bases not matched to a gene: 3. The CDR3 has 17 residues. The germline CDR1 and CDR2 sequences are ENHRY and SYGVKD. The CDR3 coding sequence is TGTGCCATCAGTGAAAGGGACAGGGACTCTGGGGCCAACGTCCTGACTTTC. This translates into CAISERDRDSGANVLTF.

This clonotype was detected a few times. The junction does not match germline at one end; this may be a read error. The CDR3 DNA reads TGTGCTAGCAGCTTAGGGGGACCGACCCATGACACCGGGGAGCTGTTTTTT. Its protein is CASSLGGPTHDTGELFF. This chain connects TRBV7-7 to TRBJ2-2; the D gene is possibly TRBD1 (6 bases). From germline, CDR1 is SSHAT and CDR2 FNYEAQ (reference sequence). CDR3 size: 17 residues.

The V gene is TRBV15, the J gene TRBJ2-7, with TRBD1 identical over 9 bases. Germline-derived CDR1 and CDR2 are LNHNV and YYDKDF (reference sequence). The CDR3 runs to 15 residues. The J segment lost 6 bases and the V segment lost 3 bases, leaving 9 bases of the junction unmatched. CDR3 sequence reads: CATSRKGQGFAEQYF. The CDR3 DNA sequence: TGTGCCACCAGCAGGAAGGGACAGGGTTTTGCCGAGCAGTACTTC. Full variable domain (outside the CDR3, taken from reference TRBV15 and TRBJ2-7): DAMVIQNPRYQVTQFGKPVTLSCSQTLNHNVMYWYQQKSSQAPKLLFHYYDKDFNNEADTPDNFQSRRPNTSFCFLDIRSPGLGDTAMYLCATSRKGQGFAEQYFGPGTRLTVT.

This clonotype was seen a handful of times. The chain is built from TRBV12-3 or TRBV12-4 and TRBJ1-5, with 7 bases fitting TRBD1. V lost 6 bases to trimming and J lost 6 bases; unmatched junction nucleotides: 8. This CDR3 has 14 amino acids. In nucleotides, the CDR3 is TGTGCCAGCAGCTTTACAGGGGTTGGTCAGCCCCAGCATTTT. Translated, it gives CASSFTGVGQPQHF.

The gene calls are TRBV27 and TRBJ2-7; D unresolved. V was pared by 0 bases and J by 1 base, with 10 bases between. This CDR3 has 15 residues. Germline-derived CDR1 and CDR2 are MNHEY and SMNVEV (reference sequence). In nucleotides, the CDR3 is TGTGCCAGCAGTTTATCCCCCCGCAGGTCCTACGAGCAGTACTTC. Encoded protein: CASSLSPRRSYEQYF.

Ten or more counts support this clonotype. The chain has TRBV2 and TRBJ2-3, with D uncertain. V was pared by 6 bases and J by 6 bases, with 13 bases between. The CDR3 covers 13 residues. Germline CDR1 and CDR2: SNHLY and FYNNEI. CDR3 nucleotides: TGTGCCAGCAGCCCTAGGGTTCGCGATACGCAGTATTTT. Its protein product is CASSPRVRDTQYF.

This clonotype was found many times. The chain employs TRBV6-5 and TRBJ1-2; D remains unclear. The CDR3 sequence is 14 residues long. Looked up from germline, CDR1 is MNHEY and CDR2 is SVGAGI. Trimming took 0 bases from V and 2 from J, leaving 7 bases between them. The CDR3 here is CASSYSSGNYGYTF. The CDR3 DNA is TGTGCCAGCAGTTACTCATCCGGGAACTATGGCTACACCTTC.

This clonotype appeared a few times. The chain carries TRBV15 and TRBJ2-3; D remains ambiguous. Germline CDR1 reads LNHNV; CDR2 reads YYDKDF (reference sequence). The CDR3 loop spans 13 amino acids. V lost 1 base and J lost 4, with 6 bases in between. CDR3 loop: CATSRVWADTQYF. The DNA of the CDR3 is TGTGCCACCAGCAGAGTTTGGGCAGATACGCAGTATTTT.

V is TRBV5-1 and J is TRBJ2-6; D remains unclear. The CDR3 runs to 16 residues. Between the trimmed V and J ends, which lost 7 bases and 0 bases, there was a span of 14 bases. CDR1 SGHRS and CDR2 YFSETQ come from the germline V gene. The CDR3 sequence is CASRRPGSSGANVLTF. CDR3 sequence (DNA): TGCGCCAGCCGTCGTCCCGGGTCCTCTGGGGCCAACGTCCTGACTTTC.

The chain links TRBV19 to TRBJ1-2; no reliable D call. This CDR3 spans 12 amino acids. Trimming stripped 1 base from V and 8 bases from J, with 8 bases between. CDR1 LNHDA and CDR2 SQIVND come from the germline V gene (reference sequence). The CDR3 loop is CASSIVNGGYTF. DNA of the CDR3: TGTGCCAGTAGTATAGTAAACGGCGGCTACACCTTC.

This clonotype came up many times. Written as DNA, the CDR3 is TGTGCCAGCCACCACTATAGCGGGGGACCCACAGATACGCAGTATTTT. Translation: CASHHYSGGPTDTQYF. The chain is built from TRBV2 and TRBJ2-3; 9 nucleotides agree with TRBD2. Germline-derived CDR1 and CDR2 are SNHLY and FYNNEI. CDR3 length: 16 residues. With 8 bases clipped from V and 2 bases from J, the junction kept 11 bases outside the gene matches.